The 25 T cell receptor beta chains listed next were all sequenced from one sample in a study of human CD8 memory T cell subsets. Libraries targeted TCR beta using 5' RACE with UMIs. Following a re-call of the 5' RACE reads, TCRdb has one entry per CDR3 protein and lacks DNA. The sample's table shows around 9,800 distinct CDR3 sequences. Sequenced sample: CD8+ T cells from PBMCs. Receptors were obtained from a human donor in good health.

This clonotype is called large based on its frequency. The V call is TRBV7-3, the J call TRBJ2-1; TCRdb picks TRBD1, but there is no DNA to check that call. CDR3 length: 16 residues. Germline CDR1 is SGHTA and CDR2 is FQGTGA. CDR3 residues: CASSLLGQGYSNEQFF.

V is TRBV20-1 and J is TRBJ2-7. CDR1 is DFQATT, CDR2 SNEGSKA, per germline (reference sequence). The CDR3 has 13 amino acids. The CDR3 is CSASGQPFYEQYF.

The chain is built from TRBV7-3 and TRBJ2-2. CDR1 SGHTA and CDR2 FQGTGA come from the germline V gene. The CDR3 is 13 residues long. The CDR3: CASSHRGTGELFF. The full variable domain, completed using reference TRBV7-3 and TRBJ2-2, is GAGVSQTPSNKVTEKGKYVELRCDPISGHTALYWYRQSLGQGPEFLIYFQGTGAADDSGLPNDRFFAVRPEGSVSTLKIQRTERGDSAVYLCASSHRGTGELFFGEGSRLTVL.

This rearrangement joins TRBV11-2 to TRBJ2-2. CDR3 length equals 11 residues. Germline assignment: CDR1 SGHAT and CDR2 FQNNGV. This CDR3 is CASSPPGELFF. The full variable domain, rest sourced from reference TRBV11-2 and TRBJ2-2, is EAGVAQSPRYKIIEKRQSVAFWCNPISGHATLYWYQQILGQGPKLLIQFQNNGVVDDSQLPKDRFSAERLKGVDSTLKIQPAKLEDSAVYLCASSPPGELFFGEGSRLTVL.

This chain joins TRBV28 and TRBJ2-1; TCRdb returns TRBD2, unconfirmable since there is no DNA. The V gene's germline CDR1 is MDHEN and CDR2 SYDVKM. The CDR3 extends over 13 amino acids. CDR3 protein: CASGLAGGPFAFF.

Its frequency marks this clonotype as medium-sized. The V and J genes are TRBV6-5 and TRBJ2-1; the D call of TRBD1 rests on TCRdb alone, since no DNA is present to check it. Germline CDR1 MNHEY, CDR2 SVGAGI. CDR3 length: 13 residues. CDR3 residues: CASTPGIYNEQFF.

The genes are TRBV2 and TRBJ2-3; TCRdb's D call of TRBD2 is untestable without DNA. Germline lookup yields CDR1 SNHLY and CDR2 FYNNEI. The CDR3 contains 17 residues. CDR3 protein: CASSGTSGGWFTDTQYF. The whole variable domain, filled in from reference TRBV2 and TRBJ2-3, reads EPEVTQTPSHQVTQMGQEVILRCVPISNHLYFYWYRQILGQKVEFLVSFYNNEISEKSEIFDDQFSVERPDGSNFTLKIRSTKLEDSAMYFCASSGTSGGWFTDTQYFGPGTRLTVL.

V usage is TRBV29-1 and J usage is TRBJ2-6. Germline lookup yields CDR1 SQVTM and CDR2 ANQGSEA. There are 14 residues in the CDR3. CDR3 sequence: CSVDTVSGANVLTF.

The CDR3 sequence is CASSSNRVSSYNEQFF. This chain uses TRBV27 with TRBJ2-1; the TRBD1 assignment by TCRdb is unverifiable without DNA. The germline CDR1 and CDR2 sequences are MNHEY and SMNVEV (reference sequence). This CDR3 is built from 16 residues.

The chain has TRBV24-1 and TRBJ2-3; TCRdb returns TRBD2, unconfirmable since there is no DNA. Germline V gene data show CDR1 as KGHDR and CDR2 as SFDVKD. The CDR3 extends over 16 amino acids. CDR3 sequence reads: CATSGGSGLDTDTQYF.

The genes are TRBV19 and TRBJ2-1. The germline CDR1 and CDR2 sequences are LNHDA and SQIVND (reference sequence). CDR3 length: 13 amino acids. The CDR3 loop reads CASSIARNNEQFF.

The CDR3 is CASSLGSSGYEQYF. The chain employs TRBV7-6 and TRBJ2-7; lacking DNA, the TRBD2 call made by TCRdb goes unchecked. This CDR3 comprises 14 residues. Per the germline V gene, CDR1 is SGHVS and CDR2 is FNYEAQ.

The chain is built from TRBV28 and TRBJ1-2; the TCRdb D gene call, TRBD1, has no DNA to confirm it. Germline CDR1 reads MDHEN; CDR2 reads SYDVKM. The CDR3 loop spans 16 amino acids. CDR3 sequence reads: CASTSQGAALAYGYTF.

This clonotype shows up as large (0.1 to 1%) by frequency. V gene TRBV14 combines with J gene TRBJ2-3; TCRdb's assignment of TRBD2 cannot be checked, as there is no DNA. CDR3 length equals 15 residues. The germline V gene has CDR1 SGHDN and CDR2 FVKESK. The CDR3 region is CASSQVGGAGDTQYF.

The V call is TRBV20-1, the J call TRBJ2-7. The CDR3 has 14 amino acids. CDR1 DFQATT and CDR2 SNEGSKA come from the germline V gene (reference sequence). The CDR3 loop is CSASKTGQSYEQYF.

In terms of frequency, this clonotype is medium-sized. The chain couples TRBV6-5 to TRBJ2-7; TCRdb reports TRBD1, a call that lacks DNA to check it against. The CDR3 extends over 14 amino acids. Per the germline V gene, CDR1 is MNHEY and CDR2 is SVGAGI. CDR3 in amino acids: CASSWGTGGYEQYF.

J is TRBJ2-5 and V is TRBV7-9; the D gene TCRdb calls, TRBD1, cannot be checked with no DNA. CDR3 length equals 15 residues. Germline V gene sequence: CDR1 SEHNR, CDR2 FQNEAQ (reference sequence). CDR3: CASSSGQGALETQYF.

The rearrangement joins TRBV28 to TRBJ2-1; as DNA is missing, the TRBD1 call by TCRdb cannot be tested. The CDR3 runs to 12 residues. Germline CDR1 is MDHEN and CDR2 is SYDVKM. The CDR3: CASSPGYNEQFF.

This chain joins TRBV7-9 and TRBJ2-1. Germline V gene lookup returns CDR1 SEHNR and CDR2 FQNEAQ (reference sequence). This CDR3 has 13 residues. The CDR3 sequence is CASSLLDTNEQFF.

V is TRBV27 and J is TRBJ1-2. This CDR3 contains 13 residues. Germline CDR1 MNHEY, CDR2 SMNVEV (reference sequence). The CDR3 protein is CASMAEEGYGYTF.

V and J are TRBV11-2 and TRBJ2-2. This CDR3 has 14 residues. Looked up from germline, CDR1 is SGHAT and CDR2 is FQNNGV. The CDR3 sequence is CASSLEGNTGELFF. Supplemented by reference TRBV11-2 and TRBJ2-2, the full variable domain reads EAGVAQSPRYKIIEKRQSVAFWCNPISGHATLYWYQQILGQGPKLLIQFQNNGVVDDSQLPKDRFSAERLKGVDSTLKIQPAKLEDSAVYLCASSLEGNTGELFFGEGSRLTVL.

The CDR3 is CATSRRTSGAYEQYF. V is TRBV15 and J is TRBJ2-7; the D call from TCRdb, TRBD2, cannot be confirmed without DNA. Per the germline V gene, CDR1 is LNHNV and CDR2 is YYDKDF (reference sequence). This CDR3 region has 15 residues.

V is TRBV6-2 or TRBV6-3 and J is TRBJ2-1; the D call from TCRdb, TRBD1, cannot be confirmed without DNA. The CDR3 is 13 amino acids. CDR1 and CDR2 (germline): MNHEY, SVGEGT. The CDR3: CASTPRASNEQFF.

The chain carries TRBV7-3 and TRBJ1-1; TCRdb returns TRBD1, unconfirmable since there is no DNA. Germline V gene sequence: CDR1 SGHTA, CDR2 FQGTGA. This CDR3 comprises 12 residues. The CDR3 sequence: CASSHPGFPAFF.

The chain has TRBV28 and TRBJ1-1; the D call of TRBD1 rests on TCRdb alone, since no DNA is present to check it. The CDR3 length is 12 residues. Looked up from germline, CDR1 is MDHEN and CDR2 is SYDVKM. CDR3 amino acids: CASSLGGGEAFF.